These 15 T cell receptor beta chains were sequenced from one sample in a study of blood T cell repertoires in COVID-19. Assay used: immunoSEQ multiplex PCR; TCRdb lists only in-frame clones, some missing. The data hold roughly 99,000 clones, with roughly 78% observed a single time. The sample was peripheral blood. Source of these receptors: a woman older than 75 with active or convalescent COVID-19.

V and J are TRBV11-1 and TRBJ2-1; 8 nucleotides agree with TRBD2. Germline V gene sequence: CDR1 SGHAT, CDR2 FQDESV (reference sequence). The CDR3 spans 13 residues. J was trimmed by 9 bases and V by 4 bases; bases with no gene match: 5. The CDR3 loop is CASSYGLAREQFF. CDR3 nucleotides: TGTGCCAGCAGCTATGGACTAGCACGTGAGCAGTTCTTC.

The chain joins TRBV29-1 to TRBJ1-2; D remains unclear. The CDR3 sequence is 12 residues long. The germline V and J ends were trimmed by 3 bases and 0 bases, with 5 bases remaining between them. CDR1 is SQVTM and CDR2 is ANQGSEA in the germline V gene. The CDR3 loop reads CSVESANYGYTF. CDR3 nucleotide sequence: TGCAGCGTTGAGTCAGCTAACTATGGCTACACCTTC.

The CDR3 region is CASSNRGTYGYTF. CDR3 nucleotide sequence: TGTGCCAGTAGTAACAGGGGCACCTATGGCTACACCTTC. The chain uses TRBV19 and TRBJ1-2; TRBD1 matches at 7 bases. CDR1 LNHDA and CDR2 SQIVND come from the germline V gene (reference sequence). CDR3 length equals 13 residues. The trim removed 4 bases at V and 4 bases at J, leaving 3 bases unmatched. Using reference TRBV19 and TRBJ1-2 for the parts outside the CDR3, the full variable domain is DGGITQSPKYLFRKEGQNVTLSCEQNLNHDAMYWYRQDPGQGLRLIYYSQIVNDFQKGDIAEGYSVSREKKESFPLTVTSAQKNPTAFYLCASSNRGTYGYTFGSGTRLTVV.

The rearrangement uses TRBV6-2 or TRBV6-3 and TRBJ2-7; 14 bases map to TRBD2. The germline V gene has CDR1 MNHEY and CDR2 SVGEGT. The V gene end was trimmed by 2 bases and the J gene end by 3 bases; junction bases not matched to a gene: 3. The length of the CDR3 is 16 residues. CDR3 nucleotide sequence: TGTGCCAGCAGTTACGGACTAGCGGGAGGTTTCTACGAGCAGTACTTC. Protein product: CASSYGLAGGFYEQYF.

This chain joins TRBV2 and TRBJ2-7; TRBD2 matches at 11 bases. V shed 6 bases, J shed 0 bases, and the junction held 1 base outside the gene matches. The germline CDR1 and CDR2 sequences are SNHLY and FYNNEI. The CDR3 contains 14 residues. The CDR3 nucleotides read TGTGCCAGCAGACTAGCGGGAGCCTCCTACGAGCAGTACTTC. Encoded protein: CASRLAGASYEQYF.

The CDR3 is CASSFRLAGGLGLFF. In nucleotides, the CDR3 is TGTGCCAGCAGCTTCCGACTAGCGGGAGGACTAGGCTTGTTCTTC. V usage is TRBV9 and J usage is TRBJ2-1; TRBD2 matches at 13 bases. This CDR3 region has 15 residues. Germline trimming cut 4 bases from V and 15 bases from J; bases unmatched to any gene: 13. CDR1 SGDLS and CDR2 YYNGEE come from the germline V gene. Complete variable domain (other parts from reference TRBV9 and TRBJ2-1): DSGVTQTPKHLITATGQRVTLRCSPRSGDLSVYWYQQSLDQGLQFLIQYYNGEERAKGNILERFSAQQFPDLHSELNLSSLELGDSALYFCASSFRLAGGLGLFFGPGTRLTVL.

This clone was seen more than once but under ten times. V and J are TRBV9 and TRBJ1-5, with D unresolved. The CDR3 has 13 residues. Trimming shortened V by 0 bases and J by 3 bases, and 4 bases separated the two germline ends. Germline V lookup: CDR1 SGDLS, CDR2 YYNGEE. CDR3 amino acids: CASSVGPNQPQHF. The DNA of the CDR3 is TGTGCCAGCAGCGTAGGGCCCAATCAGCCCCAGCATTTT.

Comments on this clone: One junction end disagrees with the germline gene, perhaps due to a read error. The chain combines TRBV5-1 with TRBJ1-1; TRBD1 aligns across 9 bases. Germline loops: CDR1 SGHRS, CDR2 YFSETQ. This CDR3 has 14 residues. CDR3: CASSFDRGGSKAFF. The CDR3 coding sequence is TGTGCCAGCAGCTTCGACAGGGGGGGTTCTAAAGCTTTCTTT.

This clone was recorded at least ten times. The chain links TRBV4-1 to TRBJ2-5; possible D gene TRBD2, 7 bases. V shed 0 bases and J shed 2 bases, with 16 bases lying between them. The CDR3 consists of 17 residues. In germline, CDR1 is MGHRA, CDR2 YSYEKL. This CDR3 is CASSQDRAGAQQETQYF. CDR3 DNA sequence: TGCGCCAGCAGCCAAGATCGGGCGGGGGCACAGCAAGAGACCCAGTACTTC.

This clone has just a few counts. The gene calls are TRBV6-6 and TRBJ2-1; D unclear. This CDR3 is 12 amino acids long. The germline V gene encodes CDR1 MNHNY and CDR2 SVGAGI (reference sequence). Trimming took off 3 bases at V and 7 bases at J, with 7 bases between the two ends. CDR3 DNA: TGTGCCAGCAGTTATTCTAGGAATGAGCAGTTCTTC. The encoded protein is CASSYSRNEQFF.

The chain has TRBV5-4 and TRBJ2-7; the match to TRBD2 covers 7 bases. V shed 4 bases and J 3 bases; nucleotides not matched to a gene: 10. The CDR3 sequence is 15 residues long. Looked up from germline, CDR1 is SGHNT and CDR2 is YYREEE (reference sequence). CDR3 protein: CASSPGTTRHYEQYF. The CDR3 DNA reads TGTGCCAGCAGCCCCGGGACTACCAGACACTACGAGCAGTACTTC.

Here the CDR3 reads CATSRGGGRSYEQYF. The CDR3 coding sequence is TGTGCCACCAGCAGAGGAGGAGGGCGCTCCTACGAGCAGTACTTC. The genes are TRBV15 and TRBJ2-7, with a weak D call TRBD2 (6 bases). V dropped 1 base and J dropped 0 bases, with 10 bases sitting between them. CDR1 and CDR2 (germline): LNHNV, YYDKDF (reference sequence). There are 15 residues in the CDR3.

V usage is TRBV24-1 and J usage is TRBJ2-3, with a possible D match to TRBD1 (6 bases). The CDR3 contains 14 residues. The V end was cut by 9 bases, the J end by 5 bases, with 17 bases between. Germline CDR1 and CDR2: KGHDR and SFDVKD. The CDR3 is CATAAGVPGDTQYF. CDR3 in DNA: TGTGCCACCGCCGCAGGGGTTCCAGGAGATACGCAGTATTTT.

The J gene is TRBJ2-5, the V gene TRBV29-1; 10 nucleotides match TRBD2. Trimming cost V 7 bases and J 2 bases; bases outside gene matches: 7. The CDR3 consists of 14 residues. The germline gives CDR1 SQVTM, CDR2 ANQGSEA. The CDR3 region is CSGTGTSAQETQYF. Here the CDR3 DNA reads TGCAGCGGAACCGGGACTAGCGCTCAAGAGACCCAGTACTTC.

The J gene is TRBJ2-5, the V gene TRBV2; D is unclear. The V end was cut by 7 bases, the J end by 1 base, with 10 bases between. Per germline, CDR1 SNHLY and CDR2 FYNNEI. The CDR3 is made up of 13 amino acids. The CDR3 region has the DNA TGTGCCAGCATGCGGAACCCCCAAGAGACCCAGTACTTC. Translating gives CASMRNPQETQYF.